A selection of T cell receptor beta chains follows, all from one sample in a study of T cell repertoires in cytomegalovirus infection. TCRdb processed the reads anew with MiXCR; each CDR3 protein has one entry. The sample gives approximately 700,000 distinct CDR3 sequences, about 40% of which show up once; around 2.8% is in the top ten. The specimen sequenced was PBMCs. Receptor source: a human donor in good health (CMV status not recorded). Some clones in this sample may be carry-over from other donors' samples. Both conserved end residues are part of each CDR3. The D gene is left open where the match is weak. Rows may omit the clone size; those that give it use once, few, many or a size class.

v_call,d_call,clone_size,j_call,cdr3_nt,cdr3_aa
TRBV20-1,-,few,TRBJ2-7,TGCAGTGCTAGAGGTCCGGGAGTGAACGAGCAGTACTTC,CSARGPGVNEQYF
TRBV7-6,-,-,TRBJ2-3,TGTGCCAGCAGCTTTCAGTATAGCACAGATACGCAGTATTTT,CASSFQYSTDTQYF
TRBV7-9,-,-,TRBJ2-1,TGTGCCAGCAGCTTAGCGACGGACAACAATGAGCAGTTCTTC,CASSLATDNNEQFF
TRBV7-2,-,few,TRBJ1-1,TGTGCCAGCATCTCCAAGAGCGGGCGCACTGAAGCTTTCTTT,CASISKSGRTEAFF
TRBV6-5,-,few,TRBJ2-5,TGTGCCAGCAGTTACCTAGGCCGGGAAGAGACCCAGTACTTC,CASSYLGREETQYF
TRBV11-1,-,few,TRBJ2-1,TGTGCCAGCAGCTTACCCTCCAGGGGGGGGAATGAGCAGTTCTTC,CASSLPSRGGNEQFF
TRBV28,-,few,TRBJ1-5,TGTGCCGTCGGGGATAGCAATCAGCCCCAGCATTTT,CAVGDSNQPQHF
TRBV29-1,-,-,TRBJ2-3,TGCAGCGTTGAAGATCGCGGGGTCGGCACAGATACGCAGTATTTT,CSVEDRGVGTDTQYF
TRBV4-1,-,once,TRBJ2-3,TGCTCCGGCAGCCAAGGCGCATATCCTAGCACAGAGACGCCGTATTTT,CSGSQGAYPSTETPYF
TRBV28,-,few,TRBJ1-1,TGTGCCAGCAGTCCAAACCTGGCAGGGATTGGGACTGAAGCTTTCTTT,CASSPNLAGIGTEAFF
TRBV11-3,-,-,TRBJ2-7,TGTGCCAGCAGCGAGGGGGGGGCGGGATTCAACGAGCAGTACTTC,CASSEGGAGFNEQYF
TRBV7-9,-,-,TRBJ1-3,TGTGCCAGCAGCTTTTTGGGACCTTCCACTGGAAACACCATATATTTT,CASSFLGPSTGNTIYF
TRBV7-2,TRBD1,many,TRBJ1-1,TGTGCCAGCAGCACCGGGACAGGGGGCCCTGAAGCTTTCTTT,CASSTGTGGPEAFF
TRBV7-8,-,-,TRBJ2-1,TGTGCCAGCAGCCTCCGGGATAAGCTTCATGAGCAGTTCTTC,CASSLRDKLHEQFF
TRBV10-3,TRBD2,-,TRBJ2-5,TGTGCCATCAGGGGAATCGGGACTAGCGGACAAGAGACCCAGTACTTC,CAIRGIGTSGQETQYF
TRBV28,TRBD2,-,TRBJ2-3,TGTGCCAGCAGTTGGCTAGCGGACACAGATACGCAGTATTTT,CASSWLADTDTQYF
TRBV7-2,TRBD1,many,TRBJ1-4,TGTGCCAGCAGCTTAATCCGACAGGGGCAAAATGAAAAACTGTTTTTT,CASSLIRQGQNEKLFF
TRBV9,TRBD2,-,TRBJ2-1,TGTGCCAGCAGCGGACCAAAAGCGGGGGGTCCGACGTCTGAGCAGTTCTTC,CASSGPKAGGPTSEQFF
TRBV6-5,TRBD2,-,TRBJ2-7,TGTGCCAGCAGTGTTATAAAGACTAGCGGTTACTACGAGCAGTACTTC,CASSVIKTSGYYEQYF
TRBV5-1,-,few,TRBJ1-1,TGCGCCAGCAGCTTGGGGGAGTGGACCACTGAAGCTTTCTTT,CASSLGEWTTEAFF
TRBV6-5,TRBD1,-,TRBJ1-2,TGTGCCAGCAGTTACCGACAGGGGATGGGCTATGGCTACACCTTC,CASSYRQGMGYGYTF
TRBV28,-,-,TRBJ2-7,TGTGCCAGCAGTTTATTAGGCAGGGAGCAGTACTTC,CASSLLGREQYF
TRBV11-3,-,few,TRBJ1-1,TGTGCCAGCAGTAAGGACGGCCTGGAAGCTTTCTTT,CASSKDGLEAFF
TRBV28,TRBD1,few,TRBJ2-7,TGTGCCAGCAGCATTGGGACAGACGTCGAGCAGTACTTC,CASSIGTDVEQYF
TRBV25-1,-,few,TRBJ1-2,TGTGCCAGCAGCGAAAACCGGGCCCGAGGGGCCTATGGCTACACCTTC,CASSENRARGAYGYTF
TRBV7-6,-,few,TRBJ2-4,TGTGCCAGCAGTGAGCTGCAAATTCAGTACTTC,CASSELQIQYF
TRBV29-1,TRBD2,few,TRBJ2-3,TGCAGCGTTGAAGGACTAGCGGGAGAATATACGCAGTATTTT,CSVEGLAGEYTQYF
TRBV6-5,-,few,TRBJ2-3,TGTGCCAGCAGTTACTCGGCCGATAGCACAGATACGCAGTATTTT,CASSYSADSTDTQYF
TRBV10-3,TRBD2,-,TRBJ2-7,TGTGCCATCAGTGCGGGACTACCTTACTACGAGCAGTACTTC,CAISAGLPYYEQYF